This T cell receptor (beta chain) was profiled in a study of cytomegalovirus exposure and HLA in healthy donors. Study-wide points: Association of 16,951 TCR beta sequences with HLA alleles was found at 0.05 false discovery rate in a later analysis. Published work reported that the classifier diagnosed cytomegalovirus status with high specificity and sensitivity. TCR beta V segments were, for the most part, productive about 87% or about 30% of the time in an earlier analysis.

Germline V gives CDR1 MNHEY, CDR2 SVGAGI. V trimming: 10 bases; J trimming: 1 base; junction bases outside the gene matches: 4. The CDR3 totals 12 residues. Primers for the PCR totalled 60 Vbeta and 13 Jbeta. Clones were sequenced by immunoSEQ multiplex PCR, and TCRdb holds only the in-frame ones, with some missing. This sample's table has about 130,000 clones. In the case of this clone: Its antigen is not known.

The rearrangement links TRBV6-5 to TRBJ2-7, with 7 nucleotides matching TRBD1. Sequenced sample: PBMCs. This receptor was taken from a woman aged 55-70 years in good health and CMV-seronegative. The CDR3 DNA reads as TGTGCCACCCGGACAGGATCCTACGAGCAGTACTTC. Encoded protein: CATRTGSYEQYF.